Listed below are T cell receptor beta chains from one sample, sequenced in a study of brain T cells in children with intractable seizures. This table comes from immunoSEQ multiplex PCR, and its TCRdb copy is limited to in-frame clones, with some not included. Among some 62,000 clones listed, about 96% were seen once. Sequenced material: peripheral blood, taken at surgery. The receptors derive from a boy less than two years old with focal cortical dysplasia and intractable seizures. CDR3s include the opening cysteine and the closing phenylalanine or tryptophan. A D gene is named only where the DNA matches it firmly. Rows may omit the clone size; those that give it use once, few, many or a size class.

D gene	V gene	J gene	clone size	CDR3 DNA	CDR3 protein
NA	TRBV4-2	TRBJ1-5	once	TGTGCCAGCAGCCCCGGAGTTAGCAATCAGCCCCAGCATTTT	CASSPGVSNQPQHF
NA	TRBV6-5	TRBJ1-3	NA	TGTGCCAGCAGTTACTCCGGGACCATTTGGGGAAACACCATATATTTT	CASSYSGTIWGNTIYF
NA	TRBV2	TRBJ2-7	NA	TGTGCCAGCAGGGGGGGGCTAGCGACAAACGAGCAGTACTTC	CASRGGLATNEQYF
TRBD1	TRBV4-1	TRBJ2-7	NA	TGCGCCAGCAGCGCCTCCGGGACAGGGGTCTACGAGCAGTACTTC	CASSASGTGVYEQYF
NA	TRBV6-1	TRBJ1-2	NA	TGTGCCAGCAGTGAGGAAGCAGCCGCTAACTATGGCTACACCTTC	CASSEEAAANYGYTF
NA	TRBV6-5	TRBJ1-6	NA	TGTGCCAGCAGTACGGGACCTTATAATTCACCCCTCCACTTT	CASSTGPYNSPLHF
NA	TRBV6-5	TRBJ2-5	NA	TGTGCCAGCAGTTTGGGTGGGGTCGGTGTAGAGACCCAGTACTTC	CASSLGGVGVETQYF
NA	TRBV4-2	TRBJ2-7	NA	TGTGCCAGCAGCCAAGATTTGGGCGGGGCCTACGAGCAGTACTTC	CASSQDLGGAYEQYF
TRBD2	TRBV4-2	TRBJ2-7	NA	TGTGCCAGCAGCCAAGCCGTTAGCGGGACCTACGAGCAGTACTTC	CASSQAVSGTYEQYF
TRBD2	TRBV6-5	TRBJ2-5	NA	TGTGCCAGCAGTTACCAGGGACTAGCGGGGGGGGAGACCCAGTACTTC	CASSYQGLAGGETQYF
NA	TRBV7-9	TRBJ1-1	NA	TGTGCCAGCACAGAAGTAGACAGAAAAGCTTTCTTT	CASTEVDRKAFF
NA	TRBV9	TRBJ2-5	once	TGTGCCAGCAGCGTAAACGCAGGATCAAAAGAGACCCAGTACTTC	CASSVNAGSKETQYF